A single sample gave rise to the 5 T cell receptor beta chains below, sequenced in a study of chemoradiotherapy in HPV16-positive cancers. Some clones are missing from TCRdb's copy, which holds only in-frame ones; the method was immunoSEQ multiplex PCR. The table includes around 11,000 clones, approximately 85% detected once. This material consisted of blood, taken from a patient who underwent chemoradiotherapy. All receptors come from a human donor with HPV-associated anogenital cancer.

The chain recombines TRBV7-7 with TRBJ1-1, with no clear D. V was cut by 5 bases and J by 4 bases, with 11 bases left in between. The CDR3 spans 13 residues. Germline V gene data show CDR1 as SSHAT and CDR2 as FNYEAQ (reference sequence). CDR3 DNA sequence: TGTGCCAGCAGCCTAAAGGTGGGCACTGAAGCTTTCTTT. Translation: CASSLKVGTEAFF.

The chain carries TRBV11-3 and TRBJ1-3; D possibly corresponds to TRBD1 (5 bases). CDR1 is SGHNT and CDR2 is YENEEA in the germline V gene. The CDR3 has 15 amino acids. Trimming removed 4 bases from V and 2 bases from J, with 12 bases in between. CDR3 bases: TGTGCCAGCAGCTATGCGGGGCCCCCTGGAAACACCATATATTTT. Translated, it gives CASSYAGPPGNTIYF.

CDR3 protein: CASSLAREETQYF. The CDR3 nucleotides read TGTGCCAGCAGCTTAGCCCGGGAAGAGACCCAGTACTTC. The J gene is TRBJ2-5, the V gene TRBV7-2; D call uncertain. Trimming removed 0 bases from V and 3 bases from J, with 5 bases in between. Germline V gene data show CDR1 as SGHTA and CDR2 as FQGNSA. The CDR3 totals 13 residues.

The count of this clone is one. The chain has TRBV9 and TRBJ2-2, with 7 bases aligning to TRBD2. Germline V gene sequence: CDR1 SGDLS, CDR2 YYNGEE. This CDR3 comprises 16 residues. V dropped 4 bases and J dropped 2; count of bases not matched to a gene: 8. The DNA of the CDR3 is TGTGCCAGCAGCTCATCGGGGGGAACCAACACCGGGGAGCTGTTTTTT. This encodes CASSSSGGTNTGELFF.

The V call is TRBV2, the J call TRBJ2-2, with D maybe TRBD2 (5 bases). Per germline, CDR1 SNHLY and CDR2 FYNNEI. The ends were cut back, 6 bases at V and 7 bases at J, with 9 bases in the middle. The CDR3 has 12 amino acids. The CDR3 coding sequence is TGTGCCAGCAGACTAGGTAACGGGGAGCTGTTTTTT. Its translation is CASRLGNGELFF.